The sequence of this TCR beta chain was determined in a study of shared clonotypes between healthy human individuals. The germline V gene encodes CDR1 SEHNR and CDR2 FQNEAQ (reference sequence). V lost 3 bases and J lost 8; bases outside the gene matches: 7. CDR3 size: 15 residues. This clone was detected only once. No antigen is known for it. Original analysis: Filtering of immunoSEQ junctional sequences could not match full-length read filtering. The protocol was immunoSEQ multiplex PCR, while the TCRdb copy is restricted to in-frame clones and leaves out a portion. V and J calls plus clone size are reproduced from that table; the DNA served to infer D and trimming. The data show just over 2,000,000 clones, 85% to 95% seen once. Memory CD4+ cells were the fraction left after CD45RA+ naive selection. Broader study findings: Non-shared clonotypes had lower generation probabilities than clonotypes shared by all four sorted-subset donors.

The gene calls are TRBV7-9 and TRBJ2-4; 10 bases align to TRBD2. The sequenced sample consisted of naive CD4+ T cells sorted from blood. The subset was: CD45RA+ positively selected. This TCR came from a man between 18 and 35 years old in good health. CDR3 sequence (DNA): TGTGCCAGCAGCTTTGTAGCGGGAGGTCAGGACATTCAGTACTTC. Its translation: CASSFVAGGQDIQYF.